This is a list of T cell receptor beta chains from one sample in a study of shared clonotypes between healthy human individuals. Sequencing used immunoSEQ multiplex PCR; TCRdb keeps in-frame clones, though not all of them. The data contain about 1.9 million clones, 90% to 95% of them seen just once; the ten biggest clones take up 1.5% to 2%. Sequenced: naive CD8+ T cells from PBMCs. The receptors were gathered from a man between 18 and 35 years old in good health. Some clones in this sample may be carry-over from other donors' samples. Each CDR3 is given with its conserved first and last residue. A D gene is named only where the DNA matches it firmly. Clone size, where shown, is once, few, many, or a class for clones that have expanded.

v_call: TRBV4-3; clone_size: NA; d_call: TRBD2; j_call: TRBJ2-3; cdr3_aa: CASSQVGRELPDTQYF; cdr3_nt: TGCGCCAGCAGCCAAGTAGGGAGGGAGCTTCCAGATACGCAGTATTTT
v_call: TRBV27; clone_size: NA; d_call: NA; j_call: TRBJ2-3; cdr3_aa: CASGALTTSSSTDTQYF; cdr3_nt: TGTGCCAGCGGGGCGCTCACCACCTCCTCTAGCACAGATACGCAGTATTTT
v_call: TRBV28; clone_size: NA; d_call: TRBD1; j_call: TRBJ1-5; cdr3_aa: CASSPTGQGPHQPQHF; cdr3_nt: TGTGCCAGCAGCCCCACGGGACAGGGGCCTCATCAGCCCCAGCATTTT
v_call: TRBV4-3; clone_size: NA; d_call: NA; j_call: TRBJ2-5; cdr3_aa: CASSQDTGSSGETQYF; cdr3_nt: TGCGCCAGCAGCCAAGATACAGGGAGTTCGGGAGAGACCCAGTACTTC
v_call: TRBV9; clone_size: NA; d_call: NA; j_call: TRBJ2-2; cdr3_aa: CASSVAGETGELFF; cdr3_nt: TGTGCCAGCAGCGTCGCAGGAGAAACCGGGGAGCTGTTTTTT
v_call: TRBV27; clone_size: once; d_call: TRBD1; j_call: TRBJ2-3; cdr3_aa: CASLAGGSSTDTQYF; cdr3_nt: TGTGCCAGCCTCGCAGGGGGTTCTAGCACAGATACGCAGTATTTT
v_call: TRBV29-1; clone_size: NA; d_call: NA; j_call: TRBJ1-3; cdr3_aa: CSVEDGYEDSGNTIYF; cdr3_nt: TGCAGCGTTGAAGATGGTTACGAGGACTCTGGAAACACCATATATTTT
v_call: TRBV19; clone_size: NA; d_call: NA; j_call: TRBJ1-5; cdr3_aa: CASSMAGGWMLPQHF; cdr3_nt: TGTGCCAGTAGTATGGCGGGGGGGTGGATGTTGCCCCAGCATTTT
v_call: TRBV4-3; clone_size: NA; d_call: NA; j_call: TRBJ2-5; cdr3_aa: CASSQSSGETQYF; cdr3_nt: TGCGCCAGCAGCCAAAGTTCCGGGGAGACCCAGTACTTC
v_call: TRBV15; clone_size: NA; d_call: NA; j_call: TRBJ2-1; cdr3_aa: CATSPSGGGNEQFF; cdr3_nt: TGTGCCACCAGCCCCTCCGGCGGTGGGAATGAGCAGTTCTTC
v_call: TRBV27; clone_size: NA; d_call: NA; j_call: TRBJ2-7; cdr3_aa: CASSFGGSYYEQYF; cdr3_nt: TGTGCCAGCAGTTTCGGAGGGTCCTACTACGAGCAGTACTTC
v_call: TRBV6-1; clone_size: NA; d_call: NA; j_call: TRBJ2-7; cdr3_aa: CASRGTPRSSYEQYF; cdr3_nt: TGTGCCAGCAGGGGGACTCCCCGGAGCTCCTACGAGCAGTACTTC
v_call: TRBV9; clone_size: NA; d_call: TRBD1; j_call: TRBJ2-7; cdr3_aa: CASSVEGAATSEQYF; cdr3_nt: TGTGCCAGCAGCGTAGAGGGGGCAGCCACGTCCGAGCAGTACTTC
v_call: TRBV7-9; clone_size: NA; d_call: NA; j_call: TRBJ2-3; cdr3_aa: CASSLGRNTDTQYF; cdr3_nt: TGTGCCAGCAGCTTGGGGCGGAACACAGATACGCAGTATTTT